This TCR beta chain derives from a study of cytomegalovirus exposure and HLA in healthy donors. Study-wide background: Caucasian-associated ancestry cluster membership applied to about 77% of over 350 genotyped donors.

CDR1 and CDR2 from the germline V gene are SGHTA and FQGTGA. The CDR3 loop spans 13 amino acids. Trimming shortened V by 5 bases and J by 1 base, and 8 bases separated the two germline ends. Regarding the study as a whole: Confirmation in vitro established that a few CMV-associated chains were specific for CMV antigens. In a later analysis, a genetic analysis reported fewer productive-TCR N-insertions in an Asian-associated ancestry cluster than the cohort average.

Those who donated were healthy bone marrow donors. Amplification used 60 Vbeta primers and 13 Jbeta primers. Libraries were prepared by immunoSEQ multiplex PCR; TCRdb keeps only in-frame clonotypes and omits some of them. The sample has 99,000 or so clones, roughly 80% seen once. This clone turned up a few times. Its target is unknown. The chain carries TRBV7-3 and TRBJ1-1; D not certain. This sequence originates from a man aged 60 to 75 in good health and CMV-seropositive. The sample consisted of PBMCs. Here the CDR3 DNA reads TGTGCCAGCAGCAGTAGACAGAACACTGAAGCTTTCTTT. Amino acid sequence: CASSSRQNTEAFF.